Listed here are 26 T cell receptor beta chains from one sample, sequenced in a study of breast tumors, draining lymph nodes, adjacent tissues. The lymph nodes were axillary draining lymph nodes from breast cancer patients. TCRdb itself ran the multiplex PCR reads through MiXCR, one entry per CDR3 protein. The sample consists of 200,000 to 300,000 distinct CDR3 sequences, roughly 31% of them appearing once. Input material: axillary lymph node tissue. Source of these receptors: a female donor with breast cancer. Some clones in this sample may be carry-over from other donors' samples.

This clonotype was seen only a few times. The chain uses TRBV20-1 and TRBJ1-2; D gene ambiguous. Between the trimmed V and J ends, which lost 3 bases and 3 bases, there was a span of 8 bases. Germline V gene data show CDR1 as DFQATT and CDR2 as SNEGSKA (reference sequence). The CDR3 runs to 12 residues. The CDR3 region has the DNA TGCAGTGCTAGTTTGCAGCACTATGGCTACACCTTC. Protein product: CSASLQHYGYTF.

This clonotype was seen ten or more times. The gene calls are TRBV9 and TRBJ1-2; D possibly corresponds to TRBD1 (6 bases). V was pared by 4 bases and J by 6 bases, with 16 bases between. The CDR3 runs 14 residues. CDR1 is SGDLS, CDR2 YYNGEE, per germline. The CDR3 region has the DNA TGTGCCAGCAGCCGGGACGGGGGCTCTGATGGCTACACCTTC. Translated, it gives CASSRDGGSDGYTF.

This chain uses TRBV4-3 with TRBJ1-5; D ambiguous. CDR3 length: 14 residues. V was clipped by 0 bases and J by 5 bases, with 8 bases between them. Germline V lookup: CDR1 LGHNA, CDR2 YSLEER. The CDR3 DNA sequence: TGCGCCAGCAGCCAAGAGTCGGCAGATCAGCCCCAGCATTTT. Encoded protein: CASSQESADQPQHF.

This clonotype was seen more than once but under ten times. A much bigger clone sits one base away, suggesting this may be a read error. For the CDR3, the DNA is TGCAGTGCTAGGGGGACTAGCGGGAGAGCTGAGCAGTTCTTC. As protein: CSARGTSGRAEQFF. The chain combines TRBV20-1 with TRBJ2-1, with 14 positions matching TRBD2. Trimming removed 3 bases from V and 9 bases from J; junction bases left unmatched: 4. The CDR3 is 14 amino acids. Per the germline V gene, CDR1 is DFQATT and CDR2 is SNEGSKA (reference sequence).

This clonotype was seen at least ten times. In nucleotides, the CDR3 is TGTGCCAGCAGCCAAGAAATAGGAACAGGGGGTAAGCAGTACTTC. Translating it yields CASSQEIGTGGKQYF. This sequence joins TRBV4-2 and TRBJ2-7; 8 bases are a match to TRBD1. The germline V gene has CDR1 LGHNA and CDR2 YNFKEQ. This CDR3 is built from 15 residues. Trimming removed 0 bases from V and 8 bases from J; junction bases left unmatched: 9.

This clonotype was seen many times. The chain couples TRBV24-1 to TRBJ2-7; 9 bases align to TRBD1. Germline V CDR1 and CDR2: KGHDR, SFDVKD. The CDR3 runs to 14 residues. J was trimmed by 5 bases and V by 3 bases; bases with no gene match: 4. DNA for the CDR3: TGTGCCACCAGTGATCCGGGGACAGGGAACGAGCAGTACTTC. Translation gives CATSDPGTGNEQYF.

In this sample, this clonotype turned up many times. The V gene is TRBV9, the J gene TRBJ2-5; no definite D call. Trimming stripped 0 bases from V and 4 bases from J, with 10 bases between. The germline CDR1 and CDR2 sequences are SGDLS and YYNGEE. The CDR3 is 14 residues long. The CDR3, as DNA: TGTGCCAGCAGCGTAGAAATTTGGGGAGAGACCCAGTACTTC. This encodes CASSVEIWGETQYF.

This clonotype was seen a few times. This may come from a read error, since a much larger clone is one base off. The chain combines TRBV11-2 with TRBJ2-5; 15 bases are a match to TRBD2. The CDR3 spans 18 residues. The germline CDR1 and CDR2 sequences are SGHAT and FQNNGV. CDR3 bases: TGTGCCAGCAGCTCCCCCGGGACTAGCGGGAGGCGGGGAGAGGCCCAGTACTTC. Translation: CASSSPGTSGRRGEAQYF.

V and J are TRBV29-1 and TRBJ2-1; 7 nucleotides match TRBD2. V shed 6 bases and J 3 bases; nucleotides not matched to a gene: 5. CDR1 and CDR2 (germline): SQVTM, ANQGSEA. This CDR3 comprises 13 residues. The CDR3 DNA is TGCAGCGTAGAACCGGGGGGCTACAATGAGCAGTTCTTC. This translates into CSVEPGGYNEQFF.

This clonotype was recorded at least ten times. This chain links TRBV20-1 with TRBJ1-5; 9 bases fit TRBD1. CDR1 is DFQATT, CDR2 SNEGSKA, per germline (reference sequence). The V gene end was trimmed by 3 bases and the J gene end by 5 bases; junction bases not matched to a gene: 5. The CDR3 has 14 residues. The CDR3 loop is CSASGTGWDQPQHF. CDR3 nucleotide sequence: TGCAGTGCTAGTGGGACAGGGTGGGATCAGCCCCAGCATTTT.

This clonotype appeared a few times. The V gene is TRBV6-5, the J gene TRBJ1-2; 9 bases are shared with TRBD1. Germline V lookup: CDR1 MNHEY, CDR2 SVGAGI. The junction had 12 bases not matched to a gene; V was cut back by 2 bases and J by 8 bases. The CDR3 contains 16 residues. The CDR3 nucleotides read TGTGCCAGCAGTTACGCACCGGGACAGGGTACATCGGGCTACACCTTC. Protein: CASSYAPGQGTSGYTF.

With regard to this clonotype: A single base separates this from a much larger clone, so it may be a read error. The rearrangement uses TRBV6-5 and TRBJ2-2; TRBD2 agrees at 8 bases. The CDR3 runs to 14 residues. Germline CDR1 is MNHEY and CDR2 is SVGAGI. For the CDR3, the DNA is TGTGCCAGCAGTGAAAGCGGGAGCTCGCGGGAGCTGTCTTTT. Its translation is CASSESGSSRELSF.

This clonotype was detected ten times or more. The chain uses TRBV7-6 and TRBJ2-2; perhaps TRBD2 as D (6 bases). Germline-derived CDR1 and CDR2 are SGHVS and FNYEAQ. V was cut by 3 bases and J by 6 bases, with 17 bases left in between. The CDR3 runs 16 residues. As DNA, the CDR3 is TGTGCCAGCAGCTTCGGACTGGGAGGTTGGGCCGGGGAGCTGTTTTTT. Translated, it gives CASSFGLGGWAGELFF.

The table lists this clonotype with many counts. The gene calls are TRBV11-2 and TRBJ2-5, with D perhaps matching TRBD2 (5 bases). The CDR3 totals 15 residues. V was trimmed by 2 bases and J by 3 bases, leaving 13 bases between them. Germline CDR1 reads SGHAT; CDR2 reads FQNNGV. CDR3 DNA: TGTGCCAGCAGCTTAACAGTGGGAGCCGAAGAGACCCAGTACTTC. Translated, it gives CASSLTVGAEETQYF.

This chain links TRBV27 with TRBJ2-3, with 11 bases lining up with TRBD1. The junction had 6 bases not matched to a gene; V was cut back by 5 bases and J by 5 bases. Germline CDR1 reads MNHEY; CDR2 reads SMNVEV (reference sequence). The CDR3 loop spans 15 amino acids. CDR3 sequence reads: CASSIPGTGGDTQYF. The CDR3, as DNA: TGTGCCAGCAGTATCCCCGGGACAGGGGGAGATACGCAGTATTTT.

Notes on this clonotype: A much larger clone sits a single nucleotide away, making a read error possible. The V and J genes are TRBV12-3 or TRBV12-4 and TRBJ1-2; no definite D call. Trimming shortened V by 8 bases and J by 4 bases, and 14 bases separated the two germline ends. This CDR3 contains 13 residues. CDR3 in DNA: TGTGCCAGCGCCAAGTTCTCGCTCTATGGCTACACCTTC. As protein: CASAKFSLYGYTF.

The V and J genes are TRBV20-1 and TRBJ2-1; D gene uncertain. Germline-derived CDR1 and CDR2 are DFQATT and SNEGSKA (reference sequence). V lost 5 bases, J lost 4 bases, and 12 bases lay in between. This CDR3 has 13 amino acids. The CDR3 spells CSALRMGYNEQFF. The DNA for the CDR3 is TGCAGTGCTCTTCGGATGGGATACAATGAGCAGTTCTTC.

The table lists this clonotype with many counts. The CDR3 loop is CASSPLASSGPRAQYF. As DNA, the CDR3 is TGTGCCAGCAGCCCACTAGCTTCTAGCGGACCCAGGGCGCAGTACTTC. V is TRBV11-3 and J is TRBJ2-7; 7 bases map to TRBD2. This CDR3 is built from 16 residues. CDR1 is SGHNT and CDR2 is YENEEA in the germline V gene. The V segment lost 5 bases and the J segment 9 bases; nucleotides outside the gene matches: 19.

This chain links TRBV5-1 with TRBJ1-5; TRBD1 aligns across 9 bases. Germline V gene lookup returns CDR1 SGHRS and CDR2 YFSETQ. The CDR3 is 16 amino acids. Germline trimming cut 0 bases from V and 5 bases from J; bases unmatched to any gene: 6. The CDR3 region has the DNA TGCGCCAGCAGCTTGGGGACAGGGGAGGTCGATCAGCCCCAGCATTTT. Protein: CASSLGTGEVDQPQHF. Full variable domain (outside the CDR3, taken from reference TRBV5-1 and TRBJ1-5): KAGVTQTPRYLIKTRGQQVTLSCSPISGHRSVSWYQQTPGQGLQFLFEYFSETQRNKGNFPGRFSGRQFSNSRSEMNVSTLELGDSALYLCASSLGTGEVDQPQHFGDGTRLSIL.

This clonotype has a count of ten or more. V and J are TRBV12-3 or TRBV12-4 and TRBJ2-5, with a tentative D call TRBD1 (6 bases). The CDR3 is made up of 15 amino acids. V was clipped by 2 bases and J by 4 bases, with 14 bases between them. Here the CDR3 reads CASSLMGANRETQYF. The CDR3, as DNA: TGTGCCAGCAGTTTAATGGGGGCCAATAGAGAGACCCAGTACTTC.

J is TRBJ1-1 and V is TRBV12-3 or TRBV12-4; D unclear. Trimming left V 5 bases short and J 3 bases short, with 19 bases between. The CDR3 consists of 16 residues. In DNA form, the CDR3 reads TGTGCCAGCAGTCTTACCTCACAAGGGCCGGACACTGAAGCTTTCTTT. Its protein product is CASSLTSQGPDTEAFF.

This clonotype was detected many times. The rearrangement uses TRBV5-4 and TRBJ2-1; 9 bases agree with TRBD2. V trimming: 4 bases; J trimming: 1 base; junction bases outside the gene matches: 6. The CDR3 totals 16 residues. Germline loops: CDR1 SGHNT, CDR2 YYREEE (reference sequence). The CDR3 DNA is TGTGCCAGCAGCCGGACGAGCGGGGGGTCCTACAATGAGCAGTTCTTC. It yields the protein CASSRTSGGSYNEQFF.

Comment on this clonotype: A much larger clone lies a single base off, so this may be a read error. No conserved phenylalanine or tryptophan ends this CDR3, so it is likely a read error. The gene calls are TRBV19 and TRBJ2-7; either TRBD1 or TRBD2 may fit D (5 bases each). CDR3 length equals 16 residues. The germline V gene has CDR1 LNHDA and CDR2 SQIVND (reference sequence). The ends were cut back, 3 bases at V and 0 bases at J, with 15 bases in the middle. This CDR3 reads CASSISGRTNSYEQYS. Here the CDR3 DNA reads TGTGCCAGTAGTATTTCGGGACGAACAAACTCCTACGAGCAGTACTCC.

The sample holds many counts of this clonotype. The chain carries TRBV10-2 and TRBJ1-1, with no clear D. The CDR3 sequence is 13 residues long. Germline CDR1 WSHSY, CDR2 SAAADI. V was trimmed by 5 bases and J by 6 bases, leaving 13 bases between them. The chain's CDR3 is CASSHDGVAEAFF. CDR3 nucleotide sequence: TGCGCCAGCAGTCATGACGGTGTGGCTGAAGCTTTCTTT.

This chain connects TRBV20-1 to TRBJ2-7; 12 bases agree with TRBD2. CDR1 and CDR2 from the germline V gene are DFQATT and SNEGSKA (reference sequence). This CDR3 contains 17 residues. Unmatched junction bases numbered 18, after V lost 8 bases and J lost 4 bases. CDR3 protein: CSWRRLAGAPSQYEQYF. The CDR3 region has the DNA TGCAGTTGGCGGAGACTAGCGGGAGCGCCCTCTCAATACGAGCAGTACTTC.

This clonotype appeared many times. CDR3 amino acids: CASSLWGQHSYEQYF. CDR3 sequence (DNA): TGTGCCAGCAGCTTATGGGGACAGCACTCCTACGAGCAGTACTTC. This chain joins TRBV7-9 and TRBJ2-7; 7 positions agree with TRBD1. The CDR3 length is 15 residues. CDR1 SEHNR and CDR2 FQNEAQ come from the germline V gene (reference sequence). With V trimmed by 2 bases and J by 0 bases, 4 bases remained unmatched.